This entry lists 26 T cell receptor beta chains sequenced from one sample in a study of Ad26.COV2.S vaccination and SARS-CoV-2 variants. Using immunoSEQ multiplex PCR, the repertoire was profiled, and TCRdb retains in-frame clones only, with some absent. The table lists about 350,000 clones, roughly 89% of them singletons. Described treatment: approximately 18 received Ad26.COV2.S at low or high dose, single or two shots; 5 received placebo; per-sample allocation not given. Sampling happened 63 days after the first vaccine or placebo injection. Here the sequenced sample was peripheral blood, taken in a trial of Ad26.COV2.S vaccine versus placebo. Receptors were obtained from a person between 18 and 65 years old who received the Ad26.COV2.S COVID-19 vaccine or a placebo.

The table lists this clone with a few counts. CDR3 loop: CASSEPAGTSGANEQFF. For the CDR3, the DNA is TGTGCCAGCAGTGAACCCGCCGGGACTAGCGGGGCCAATGAGCAGTTCTTC. The chain carries TRBV6-1 and TRBJ2-1; 13 bases are shared with TRBD2. Trimming took 2 bases from V and 6 from J; bases not matched to a gene: 7. Per the germline V gene, CDR1 is MNHNS and CDR2 is SASEGT. This CDR3 has 17 amino acids.

The V and J genes are TRBV4-3 and TRBJ2-3; D is uncertain. The V and J ends lost 2 bases and 0 bases respectively, with 15 bases between them. Germline V CDR1 and CDR2: LGHNA, YSLEER. The CDR3 is made up of 17 amino acids. The chain's CDR3 is CASSQLPVTASTDTQYF. Written as DNA, the CDR3 is TGCGCCAGCAGCCAACTCCCCGTGACGGCTAGCACAGATACGCAGTATTTT.

The chain links TRBV6-2 or TRBV6-3 to TRBJ1-1; 9 bases are shared with TRBD1. The ends lost 6 bases at V and 4 bases at J; junction bases unmatched: 3. The V gene's germline CDR1 is MNHEY and CDR2 SVGEGT. The CDR3 runs to 13 residues. CDR3 nucleotides: TGTGCCAGCAGCCTGACAGGGGGCACTGAAGCTTTCTTT. It specifies CASSLTGGTEAFF.

The rearrangement links TRBV11-2 to TRBJ2-7; TRBD1 matches 7 bases. Germline CDR1 SGHAT, CDR2 FQNNGV. CDR3 length: 14 residues. J gave up 6 bases and V 5 bases, and 10 bases lay outside the gene matches. CDR3 DNA sequence: TGTGCCAGCAGCCCTGGGACAGTTATTAGCGAGCAGTACTTC. Translated: CASSPGTVISEQYF.

The rearrangement links TRBV28 to TRBJ2-2; 8 bases align to TRBD1. V trimming: 6 bases; J trimming: 6 bases; junction bases outside the gene matches: 9. CDR1 and CDR2 from the germline V gene are MDHEN and SYDVKM. The CDR3 has 15 residues. The CDR3: CASSRGQGFSGELFF. CDR3 coding DNA: TGTGCCAGCAGCCGTGGACAGGGCTTCTCCGGGGAGCTGTTTTTT.

The chain couples TRBV18 to TRBJ1-6; maybe TRBD1 (6 bases). Trimming removed 6 bases from V and 5 bases from J, with 14 bases in between. The CDR3 consists of 15 residues. Germline lookup yields CDR1 KGHSH and CDR2 LQKENI. The CDR3 sequence: CASSPRTADNSPLHF. DNA for the CDR3: TGTGCCAGCTCGCCCAGGACAGCCGATAATTCACCCCTCCACTTT.

The J gene is TRBJ1-1, the V gene TRBV4-3; D is undetermined. The CDR3 totals 14 residues. The ends were cut back, 0 bases at V and 4 bases at J, with 9 bases in the middle. Germline-derived CDR1 and CDR2 are LGHNA and YSLEER. CDR3 DNA sequence: TGCGCCAGCAGCCAAGATGGGTTTATCACTGAAGCTTTCTTT. Protein: CASSQDGFITEAFF.

The chain uses TRBV2 and TRBJ2-7; D is perhaps TRBD1 (5 bases). The V gene lost 2 bases and the J gene lost 7 bases, with 18 bases spanning the gap. The CDR3 has 15 amino acids. Germline CDR1 is SNHLY and CDR2 is FYNNEI. CDR3 loop: CASSENGRGRVEQYF. The CDR3 bases are TGTGCCAGCAGTGAAAATGGTAGGGGCAGGGTAGAGCAGTACTTC.

This chain connects TRBV15 to TRBJ1-1, with D perhaps TRBD1 (5 bases). The V and J ends lost 3 bases and 3 bases respectively, with 14 bases between them. Germline V gene data show CDR1 as LNHNV and CDR2 as YYDKDF (reference sequence). This CDR3 comprises 15 residues. CDR3: CATSRGGRSHTEAFF. CDR3 DNA: TGTGCCACCAGCAGGGGGGGGAGATCTCACACTGAAGCTTTCTTT.

V usage is TRBV6-5 and J usage is TRBJ1-2; D call uncertain. CDR1 is MNHEY, CDR2 SVGAGI, per germline. The CDR3 has 15 residues. Trimming cost V 2 bases and J 5 bases, with 15 bases left between them. The CDR3 region is CASSYEMAAGYGYTF. CDR3 nucleotides: TGTGCCAGCAGTTACGAGATGGCAGCGGGATATGGCTACACCTTC.

The chain carries TRBV24-1 and TRBJ2-1; 11 bases align to TRBD2. Germline CDR1 reads KGHDR; CDR2 reads SFDVKD. The CDR3 loop spans 15 amino acids. The J segment lost 6 bases and the V segment lost 7 bases, leaving 7 bases of the junction unmatched. CDR3 protein: CATSPGLAGSNEQFF. The DNA for the CDR3 is TGTGCCACCAGCCCCGGACTAGCGGGTTCCAATGAGCAGTTCTTC.

This chain uses TRBV4-1 with TRBJ1-6, with D unresolved. Germline CDR1 reads MGHRA; CDR2 reads YSYEKL. The CDR3 runs to 16 residues. With 1 base removed from V and 4 bases from J, the gap between germline ends came to 11 bases. The CDR3 sequence: CASSQVNGGYNSPLHF. CDR3 DNA: TGCGCCAGCAGCCAAGTCAACGGCGGATATAATTCACCCCTCCACTTT.

This sequence joins TRBV9 and TRBJ2-5; 8 bases agree with TRBD2. V shed 2 bases and J 5 bases; nucleotides not matched to a gene: 2. The germline gives CDR1 SGDLS, CDR2 YYNGEE. The CDR3 extends over 13 amino acids. The CDR3 sequence is CASSVGGGETQYF. The CDR3 nucleotides read TGTGCCAGCAGCGTCGGCGGGGGGGAGACCCAGTACTTC. Together with reference TRBV9 and TRBJ2-5, the CDR3 gives the full variable domain: DSGVTQTPKHLITATGQRVTLRCSPRSGDLSVYWYQQSLDQGLQFLIQYYNGEERAKGNILERFSAQQFPDLHSELNLSSLELGDSALYFCASSVGGGETQYFGPGTRLLVL.

Turning to this clone: Likely a read error: the CDR3 ends without its conserved phenylalanine or tryptophan. Because the CDR3's place on the DNA is in doubt, the DNA is left out and the CDR3 is given as listed by TCRdb. The V call is TRBV20-1, the J call TRBJ1-1. Germline loops: CDR1 DFQATT, CDR2 SNEGSKA (reference sequence). The CDR3 is 11 residues long, counting both termini. The CDR3 sequence is CSARDDSRFVI.

This chain uses TRBV3-1 (or the pseudogene TRBV3-2) with TRBJ2-1, with 14 bases matching TRBD2. The CDR3 has 16 residues. The junction had 6 bases not matched to a gene; V was cut back by 4 bases and J by 7 bases. Germline CDR1 and CDR2: LGHDT and YNNKEL (reference sequence). The CDR3 region is CASSRRLAGGRNEQFF. The DNA for the CDR3 is TGTGCCAGCAGCCGACGACTAGCGGGGGGGAGGAATGAGCAGTTCTTC.

As DNA, the CDR3 is TGTGCCAGCAGCTACTTGACCGAAGCTTTCTTT. It specifies CASSYLTEAFF. The chain uses TRBV7-9 and TRBJ1-1; no reliable D call. This CDR3 is built from 11 residues. The ends were cut back, 4 bases at V and 8 bases at J, with 8 bases in the middle. The V gene's germline CDR1 is SEHNR and CDR2 FQNEAQ (reference sequence).

This chain uses TRBV10-3 with TRBJ2-1, with TRBD2 matching over 16 bases. The trim removed 6 bases at V and 5 bases at J, leaving 4 bases unmatched. The CDR3 length is 16 residues. Germline V gene sequence: CDR1 ENHRY, CDR2 SYGVKD. The CDR3 sequence: CAIRGTSGRVDNEQFF. In DNA form, the CDR3 reads TGTGCCATCAGGGGGACTAGCGGGAGGGTGGACAATGAGCAGTTCTTC.

The chain uses TRBV5-8 and TRBJ1-5; D gene unclear. The germline V and J ends were trimmed by 0 bases and 6 bases, with 16 bases remaining between them. Per germline, CDR1 SGHTS and CDR2 YDEGEE. This CDR3 is built from 16 residues. The CDR3 coding sequence is TGTGCCAGCAGCTTGGGAGCGAAAGAAGGTCGTCAGCCCCAGCATTTT. Translating gives CASSLGAKEGRQPQHF. The variable domain in full, completed from reference TRBV5-8 and TRBJ1-5, reads EAGVTQSPTHLIKTRGQQATLRCSPISGHTSVYWYQQALGLGLQFLLWYDEGEERNRGNFPPRFSGRQFPNYSSELNVNALELEDSALYLCASSLGAKEGRQPQHFGDGTRLSIL.

The chain combines TRBV5-6 with TRBJ2-7, with a weak D call TRBD1 (5 bases). Germline CDR1 is SGHDT and CDR2 is YYEEEE. V shed 4 bases and J shed 4 bases, with 12 bases lying between them. The CDR3 spans 13 residues. Written as DNA, the CDR3 is TGTGCCAGCAGCCAACCCCAGGGTTACGAGCAGTACTTC. Translated: CASSQPQGYEQYF. Based on the CDR3 plus reference TRBV5-6 and TRBJ2-7, the full variable domain is DAGVTQSPTHLIKTRGQQVTLRCSPKSGHDTVSWYQQALGQGPQFIFQYYEEEERQRGNFPDRFSGHQFPNYSSELNVNALLLGDSALYLCASSQPQGYEQYFGPGTRLTVT.

The V call is TRBV19, the J call TRBJ1-1; a possible D gene is TRBD1 (5 bases). The CDR3 loop spans 15 amino acids. Trimming left V 1 base short and J 0 bases short, with 9 bases between. The germline V gene has CDR1 LNHDA and CDR2 SQIVND (reference sequence). CDR3 sequence: CASSIAAGMNTEAFF. In DNA form, the CDR3 reads TGTGCCAGTAGTATAGCGGCAGGGATGAACACTGAAGCTTTCTTT.

The gene calls are TRBV5-1 and TRBJ2-3, with TRBD1 as a possible D gene (6 bases). V lost 3 bases to trimming and J lost 6 bases, with 23 bases between them. Germline CDR1 reads SGHRS; CDR2 reads YFSETQ. The CDR3 consists of 17 residues. CDR3 sequence: CASSSASGTMQSDTQYF. The CDR3 DNA reads as TGCGCCAGCAGCTCGGCCTCCGGGACAATGCAGAGCGATACGCAGTATTTT.

The DNA for the CDR3 is TGTGCCAGCAGCTCCTTCACAGGGGGACGCGAGCAGTACTTC. This translates into CASSSFTGGREQYF. The chain carries TRBV7-9 and TRBJ2-7; 8 nucleotides align to TRBD1. CDR1 SEHNR and CDR2 FQNEAQ come from the germline V gene (reference sequence). V lost 4 bases and J lost 6; bases outside the gene matches: 8. The CDR3 consists of 14 residues.

This clone was picked up a small number of times. CDR3 DNA: TGTGCCAGCAGCCCCCCGGACAGGGAGTGGGATGGCTACACCTTC. Amino acids: CASSPPDREWDGYTF. The J gene is TRBJ1-2, the V gene TRBV13, with 8 bases matching TRBD1. V lost 5 bases, J lost 6 bases, and 11 bases stayed unmatched. Germline CDR1 reads PRHDT; CDR2 reads FYEKMQ (reference sequence). The CDR3 length is 15 residues.

The CDR3 reads CASSEEDFSGNTIYF. CDR3 nucleotide sequence: TGTGCCAGCAGTGAAGAGGACTTCTCTGGAAACACCATATATTTT. J is TRBJ1-3 and V is TRBV2; D not certain. V lost 1 base to trimming and J lost 0 bases, with 7 bases between them. CDR1 and CDR2 from the germline V gene are SNHLY and FYNNEI. This CDR3 spans 15 amino acids.

V usage is TRBV10-3 and J usage is TRBJ1-2; TRBD1 agrees at 8 bases. V shed 0 bases and J 0 bases; nucleotides not matched to a gene: 3. The CDR3 sequence is 16 residues long. The germline V gene has CDR1 ENHRY and CDR2 SYGVKD. CDR3 in amino acids: CAISESWDRTNYGYTF. DNA for the CDR3: TGTGCCATCAGTGAGTCCTGGGACAGGACTAACTATGGCTACACCTTC.

CDR3 sequence: CASSIVGDRPIGYTF. The CDR3, as DNA: TGTGCCAGTAGTATAGTTGGGGACAGGCCCATCGGCTACACCTTC. This chain joins TRBV19 and TRBJ1-2, with 8 nucleotides matching TRBD1. The V and J ends lost 1 base and 8 bases, in that order; junction bases with no gene match: 9. This CDR3 has 15 amino acids. Germline values: CDR1 LNHDA, CDR2 SQIVND (reference sequence). The variable domain in full, with the rest retrieved from reference TRBV19 and TRBJ1-2, is DGGITQSPKYLFRKEGQNVTLSCEQNLNHDAMYWYRQDPGQGLRLIYYSQIVNDFQKGDIAEGYSVSREKKESFPLTVTSAQKNPTAFYLCASSIVGDRPIGYTFGSGTRLTVV.